The present TCR beta chain was sequenced within a study of T cell responses to AZD1222 COVID-19 vaccine. Clones were sequenced by immunoSEQ multiplex PCR, and TCRdb holds only the in-frame ones, with some missing. Of over 100,000 clones in the sample, about 89% are singletons; the top ten hold around 4.3%. Study-wide points: The donor cohort was predominantly white British with a female majority, and clonal diversity may have been underestimated. As reported, nearly half of all spike-specific TCRs target variant regions that are unmutated. After the peak T cell response, and only then, were repertoires sampled.

The CDR3 totals 15 residues. Germline CDR1 is SNHLY and CDR2 is FYNNEI. With 3 bases removed from V and 2 bases from J, the gap between germline ends came to 14 bases. With regard to this clone: Its antigen is not identified.

The material was peripheral blood, obtained on day 0 of AZD1222 vaccination. The receptor was derived from an adult in good health. The V gene is TRBV2, the J gene TRBJ2-7, with D possibly matching TRBD1 (7 bases). The CDR3 DNA follows: TGTGCCAGCAGTGATACCTCCAGGGGGGCCTACGAGCAGTACTTC. This encodes CASSDTSRGAYEQYF.